This TCR beta chain originates from a study of OX40 agonist ivuxolimab in advanced cancers. Looking at the study overall: Patients with prior anti-PD-1, anti-PD-L1 or anti-CTLA-4 therapy were eligible; approximately 40% had some. There were three patients with partial responses, one having hepatocellular carcinoma and two cutaneous melanoma.

Germline CDR1 and CDR2: SGHNT and YENEEA. V lost 5 bases, J lost 2 bases, and 6 bases stayed unmatched. The CDR3 has 15 amino acids. Remarks on this clone: Its antigen is unidentified.

Regarding the study as a whole: CD4+ T cells averaged fewer expanded clones than CD8+ T cells.

Assay used: immunoSEQ multiplex PCR; TCRdb lists only in-frame clones, some missing. The sample consists of about 60,000 clones, just over 85% of them appearing once. The source is an adult with an advanced solid tumor such as melanoma, head and neck, liver or kidney cancer. Material: CD4+ or CD8+ T cells sorted from blood, obtained in a trial of the OX40 agonist ivuxolimab. The chain links TRBV11-3 to TRBJ2-5, with 9 nucleotides matching TRBD2. The CDR3 bases are TGTGCCAGCAGCACGGGACTAGCAGGACAAGAGACCCAGTACTTC. As protein: CASSTGLAGQETQYF.